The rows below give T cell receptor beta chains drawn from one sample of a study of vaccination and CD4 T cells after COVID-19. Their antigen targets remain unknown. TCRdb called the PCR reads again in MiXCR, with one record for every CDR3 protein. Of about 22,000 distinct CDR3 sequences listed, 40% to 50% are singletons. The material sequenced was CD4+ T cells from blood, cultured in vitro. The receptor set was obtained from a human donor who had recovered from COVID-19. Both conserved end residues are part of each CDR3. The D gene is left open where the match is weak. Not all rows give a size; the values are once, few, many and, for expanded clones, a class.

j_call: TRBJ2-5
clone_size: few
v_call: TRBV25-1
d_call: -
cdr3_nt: TGTGCCAGCAGTGAATGGGGGGGGCGAGAGACCCAGTACTTC
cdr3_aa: CASSEWGGRETQYF

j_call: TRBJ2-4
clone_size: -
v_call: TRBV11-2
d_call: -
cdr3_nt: TGTGCCAGCAGCTTAGACAAGTCGCAGGGTGAGAACATTCAGTACTTC
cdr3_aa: CASSLDKSQGENIQYF

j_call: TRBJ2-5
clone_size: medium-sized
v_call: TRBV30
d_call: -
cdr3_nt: TGTGCCTGGAGTGAATCGGCCCAGTACTTC
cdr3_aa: CAWSESAQYF

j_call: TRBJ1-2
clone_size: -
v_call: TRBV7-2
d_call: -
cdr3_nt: TGTGCCAGCAGCGAGAGCCGGGCCCGATGGGACCACACCTTC
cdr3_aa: CASSESRARWDHTF

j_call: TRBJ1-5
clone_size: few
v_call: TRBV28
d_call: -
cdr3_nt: TGTGCCAGCATGGAGTCTGTCAATCAGCCCCAGCATTTT
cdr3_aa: CASMESVNQPQHF

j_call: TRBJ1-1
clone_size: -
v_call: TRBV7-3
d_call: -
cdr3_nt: TGTGCCAGCAGCTTGGACATGAACACTGAAGCTTTCTTT
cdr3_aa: CASSLDMNTEAFF

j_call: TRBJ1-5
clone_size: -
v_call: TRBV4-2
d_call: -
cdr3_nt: TGTGCCAGCGGCCAGTCGAGCAATCAGCCCCAGCATTTT
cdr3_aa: CASGQSSNQPQHF

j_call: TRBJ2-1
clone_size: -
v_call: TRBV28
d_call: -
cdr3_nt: TGTGCCAGCAGTCAACTAAAAGCGACAGTTCAATTCTACAATGAGCAGTTCTTC
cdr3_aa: CASSQLKATVQFYNEQFF

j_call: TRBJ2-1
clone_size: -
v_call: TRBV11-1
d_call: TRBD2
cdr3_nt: TGTGCCAGCAGCGTCACCGGGACTAGCGATTACAATGAGCAGTTCTTC
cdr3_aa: CASSVTGTSDYNEQFF

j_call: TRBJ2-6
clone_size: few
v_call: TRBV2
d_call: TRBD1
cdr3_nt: TGTGCCAGCAGTAACCAGGGGGCTGGGGCCAACGTCCTGACTTTC
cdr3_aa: CASSNQGAGANVLTF

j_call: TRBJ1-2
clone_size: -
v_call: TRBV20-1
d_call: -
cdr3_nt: TGCAGTGCTAGAGAACAGGCAAACTATGGCTACACCTTC
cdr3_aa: CSAREQANYGYTF

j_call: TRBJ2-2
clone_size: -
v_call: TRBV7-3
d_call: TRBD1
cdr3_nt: TGTGCCAGCAGCTCACAGGGGCTGAACACCGGGGAGCTGTTTTTT
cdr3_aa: CASSSQGLNTGELFF

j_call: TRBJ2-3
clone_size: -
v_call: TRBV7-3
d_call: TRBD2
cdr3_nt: TGTGCCAGCAGCTTACCCGGTAGCGGGGCCACAGATACGCAGTATTTT
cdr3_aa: CASSLPGSGATDTQYF

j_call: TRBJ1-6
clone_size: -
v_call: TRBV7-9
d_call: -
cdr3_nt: TGTGCCAGCAGCTCGGGTTCCTATAATTCACCCCTCCACTTT
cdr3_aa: CASSSGSYNSPLHF

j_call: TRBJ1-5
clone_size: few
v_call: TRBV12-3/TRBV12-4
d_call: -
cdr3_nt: TGTGCCAGCAGTTTAAGCAGGGGAGGCGGCAATCAGCCCCAGCATTTT
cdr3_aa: CASSLSRGGGNQPQHF

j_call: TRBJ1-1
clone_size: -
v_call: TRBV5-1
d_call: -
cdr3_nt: TGCGCCAGCAGCCAGGGGTCACTGGACACTGAAGCTTTCTTT
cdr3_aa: CASSQGSLDTEAFF

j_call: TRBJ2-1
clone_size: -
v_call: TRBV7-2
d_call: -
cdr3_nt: TGTGCCAGCAGCCATGTCTGGAGGAATAACCATGAGCAGTTCTTC
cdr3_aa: CASSHVWRNNHEQFF

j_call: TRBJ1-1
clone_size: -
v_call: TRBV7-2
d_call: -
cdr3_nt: TGTGCCAGCAGCTTAGCCCTGGGAGGCACTGAAGCTTTCTTT
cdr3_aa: CASSLALGGTEAFF

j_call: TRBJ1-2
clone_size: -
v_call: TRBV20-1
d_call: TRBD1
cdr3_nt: TGCAGTGTCGAGGACAGGGGACTATATGGCTACACCTTC
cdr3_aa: CSVEDRGLYGYTF

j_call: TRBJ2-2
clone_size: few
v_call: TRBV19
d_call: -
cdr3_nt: TGTGCCAGTAGTAATGGTCGGGGAACCGGGGAGCTGTTTTTT
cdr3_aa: CASSNGRGTGELFF

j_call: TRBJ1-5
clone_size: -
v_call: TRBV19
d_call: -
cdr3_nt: TGTGCCAGCTGGGGGAGGAGCCATAGCAATCAGCCCCAGCATTTT
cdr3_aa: CASWGRSHSNQPQHF

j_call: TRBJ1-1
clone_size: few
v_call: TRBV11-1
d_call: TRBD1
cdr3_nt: TGTGCCAGCAGCTTTGGCAGGGGGGCCACTGAAGCTTTCTTT
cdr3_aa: CASSFGRGATEAFF

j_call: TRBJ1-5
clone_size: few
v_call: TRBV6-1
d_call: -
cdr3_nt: TGTGCCAGCAGTAGTAGGGGGGAGCTTAGCAATCAGCCCCAGCATTTT
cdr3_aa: CASSSRGELSNQPQHF

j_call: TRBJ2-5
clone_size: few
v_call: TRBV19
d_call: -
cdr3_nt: TGTGCCAGTAGTACCTGGTATGGGGTCCAAGAGACCCAGTACTTC
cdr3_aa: CASSTWYGVQETQYF

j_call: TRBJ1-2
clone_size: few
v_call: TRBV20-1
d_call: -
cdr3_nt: TGCAGTGCTAGCCTCAGAAGGAACTATGGCTACACCTTC
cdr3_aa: CSASLRRNYGYTF

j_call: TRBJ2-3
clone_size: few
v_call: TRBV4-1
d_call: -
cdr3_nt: TGCGCCAGCAGCCAAGAGGCCAGCGGGACAGATACGCAGTATTTT
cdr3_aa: CASSQEASGTDTQYF

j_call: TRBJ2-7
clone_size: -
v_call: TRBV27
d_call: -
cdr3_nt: TGTGCCAGCAGTTTATTCGGTGGCGGGTGGGGCAACGAGCAGTACTTC
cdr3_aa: CASSLFGGGWGNEQYF

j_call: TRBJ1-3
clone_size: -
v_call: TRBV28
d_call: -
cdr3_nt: TGTGCCAGCAGTTTGGTCTACTCTGGAAACACCATATATTTT
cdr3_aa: CASSLVYSGNTIYF

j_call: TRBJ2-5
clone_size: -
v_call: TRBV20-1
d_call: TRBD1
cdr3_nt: TGCAGTGCTTCTCGGACAGGGCGGGAGACCCAGTACTTC
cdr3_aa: CSASRTGRETQYF

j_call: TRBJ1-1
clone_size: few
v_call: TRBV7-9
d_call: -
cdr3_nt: TGTGCCAGCAGCTCAGCTAGGGGGGACAACACTGAAGCTTTCTTT
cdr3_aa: CASSSARGDNTEAFF

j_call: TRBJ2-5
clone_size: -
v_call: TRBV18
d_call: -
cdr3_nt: TGTGCCAGCTCACCACGTCGGACCCCGGTAGAGACCCAGTACTTC
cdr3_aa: CASSPRRTPVETQYF

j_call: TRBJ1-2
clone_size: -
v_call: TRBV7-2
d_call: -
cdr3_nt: TGTGCCAGCAGCCCTCGCCAGGTCTACTATGGCTACACCTTC
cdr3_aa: CASSPRQVYYGYTF

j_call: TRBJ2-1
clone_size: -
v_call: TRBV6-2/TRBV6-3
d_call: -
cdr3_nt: TGTGCCAGCAGTACTATCTCTCGAGGAGGGGGCTACAATGAGCAGTTCTTC
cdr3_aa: CASSTISRGGGYNEQFF

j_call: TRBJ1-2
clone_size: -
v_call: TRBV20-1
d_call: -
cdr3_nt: TGCAGTGCTAGAGATCGACACCTTCCAGGCTACACCTTC
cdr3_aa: CSARDRHLPGYTF

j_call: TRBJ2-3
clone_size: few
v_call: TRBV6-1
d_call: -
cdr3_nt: TGTGCCAGCGGCCCCCGCAGAGATACGCAGTATTTT
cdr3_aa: CASGPRRDTQYF

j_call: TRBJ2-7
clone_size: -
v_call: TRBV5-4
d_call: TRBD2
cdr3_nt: TGTGCCAGCAGCCGGGAGGTCGCCTACGAGCAGTACTTC
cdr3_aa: CASSREVAYEQYF

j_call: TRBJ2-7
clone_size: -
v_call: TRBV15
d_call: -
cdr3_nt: TGTGCCACCAGCAGAGATCGAGAGGACGAGCAGTACTTC
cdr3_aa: CATSRDREDEQYF

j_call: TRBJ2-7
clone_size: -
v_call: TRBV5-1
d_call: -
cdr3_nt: TGCGCCAGCAGCTTGGGAGGCAGGGCAATCGACGAGCAGTACTTC
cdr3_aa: CASSLGGRAIDEQYF

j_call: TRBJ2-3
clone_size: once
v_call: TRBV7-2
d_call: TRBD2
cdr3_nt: TGTGCCAGCAGCTTATTTGGCCTAGCGGGAGGGGAAGATACGCAGTATTTT
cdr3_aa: CASSLFGLAGGEDTQYF

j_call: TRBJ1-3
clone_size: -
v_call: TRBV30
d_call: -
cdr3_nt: TGTGCCTGGAACAAGAACAGGGAAACTGGAAACACCATATATTTT
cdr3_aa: CAWNKNRETGNTIYF

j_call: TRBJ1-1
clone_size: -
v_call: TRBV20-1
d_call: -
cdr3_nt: TGCAGTGCTAGGCAACTCGACAGACACACTGAAGCTTTCTTT
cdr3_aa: CSARQLDRHTEAFF

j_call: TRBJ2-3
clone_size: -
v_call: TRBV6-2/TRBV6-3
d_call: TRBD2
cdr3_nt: TGTGCCAGCATCCCAGGGAGGGGAGGCACAGATACGCAGTATTTT
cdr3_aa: CASIPGRGGTDTQYF

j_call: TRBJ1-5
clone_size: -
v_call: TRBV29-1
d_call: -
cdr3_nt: TGCAGCGTTGGATTCGGGGATCAGCCCCAGCATTTT
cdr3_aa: CSVGFGDQPQHF

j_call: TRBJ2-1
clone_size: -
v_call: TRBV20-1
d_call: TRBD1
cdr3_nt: TGCAGTGCCACCCTGACAGGGGGTGGCAATGAGCAGTTCTTC
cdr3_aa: CSATLTGGGNEQFF